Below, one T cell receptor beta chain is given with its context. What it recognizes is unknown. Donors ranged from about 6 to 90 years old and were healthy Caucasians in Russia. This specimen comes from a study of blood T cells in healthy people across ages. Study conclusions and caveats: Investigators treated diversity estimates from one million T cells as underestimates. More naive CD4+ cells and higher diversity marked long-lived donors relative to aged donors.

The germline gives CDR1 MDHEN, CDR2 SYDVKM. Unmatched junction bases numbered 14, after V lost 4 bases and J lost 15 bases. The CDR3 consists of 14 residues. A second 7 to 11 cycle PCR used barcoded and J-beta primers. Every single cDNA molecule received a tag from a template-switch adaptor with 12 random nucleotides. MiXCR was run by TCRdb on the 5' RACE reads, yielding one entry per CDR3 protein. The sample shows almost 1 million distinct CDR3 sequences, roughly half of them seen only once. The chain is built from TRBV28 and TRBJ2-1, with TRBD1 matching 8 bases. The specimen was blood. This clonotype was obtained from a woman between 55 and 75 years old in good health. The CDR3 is CASSSTPNRQGWFF. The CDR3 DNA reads TGTGCCAGCAGTTCCACGCCAAATCGACAGGGGTGGTTCTTC.